The 26 T cell receptor beta chains below were found in one sample sequenced in a study of T-cell memory formation after mild COVID-19. TCRdb fed the 5' RACE reads into MiXCR, producing one record per CDR3 protein. The sample contains 200,000 to 250,000 distinct CDR3 sequences, more than 25% of which appear only once. Sequences were obtained from PBMCs or a T cell subset sorted from them (not recorded which). These receptors all stem from an adult woman who had mild COVID-19 (a few samples of this study predate the infection). Cell type and time point are not known.

This clonotype was recorded a few times. In nucleotides, the CDR3 is TGTGCCAGCAGCCTGACTAGCGGGGGCACAGATACGCAGTATTTT. Translating it yields CASSLTSGGTDTQYF. The rearrangement uses TRBV4-2 and TRBJ2-3, with TRBD2 identical over 11 bases. The CDR3 has 15 residues. J was trimmed by 1 base and V by 4 bases; bases with no gene match: 1. Germline V gene lookup returns CDR1 LGHNA and CDR2 YNFKEQ.

Only a few counts were recorded for this clonotype. The V gene is TRBV12-3 or TRBV12-4, the J gene TRBJ2-2, with 10 bases aligning to TRBD2. After removal of 7 bases from V and 4 bases from J, the junction contained 6 bases not matched to a gene. The CDR3 extends over 15 amino acids. The CDR3 region is CASTAGGRSTGELFF. CDR3 DNA: TGTGCCAGCACAGCGGGGGGGCGTAGCACCGGGGAGCTGTTTTTT.

The V call is TRBV3-1, the J call TRBJ2-3; D is unresolved. The CDR3 extends over 15 amino acids. The ends were cut back, 1 base at V and 5 bases at J, with 13 bases in the middle. The germline CDR1 and CDR2 sequences are LGHDT and YNNKEL (reference sequence). The CDR3 DNA follows: TGTGCCAGCAGCCAAGGTACTTACTCGGTAGATACGCAGTATTTT. Amino acids: CASSQGTYSVDTQYF.

The V call is TRBV20-1, the J call TRBJ2-3; 13 positions agree with TRBD2. Germline values: CDR1 DFQATT, CDR2 SNEGSKA (reference sequence). The CDR3 has 17 residues. V lost 5 bases to trimming and J lost 2 bases; unmatched junction nucleotides: 10. CDR3 loop: CSAAGLAGALTTDTQYF. The CDR3 DNA is TGCAGTGCTGCCGGACTAGCGGGGGCATTGACCACAGATACGCAGTATTTT.

This chain uses TRBV12-3 or TRBV12-4 with TRBJ1-4, with TRBD1 as a possible D gene (6 bases). This CDR3 has 14 residues. The V end was cut by 7 bases, the J end by 8 bases, with 17 bases between. DNA of the CDR3: TGTGCCAGCAACTTCAGGGGAGTAGGAGAAAAACTGTTTTTT. It specifies CASNFRGVGEKLFF.

J is TRBJ2-7 and V is TRBV9; 7 nucleotides agree with TRBD1. CDR3 size: 13 residues. Germline V lookup: CDR1 SGDLS, CDR2 YYNGEE. Trimming took 0 bases from V and 6 from J; bases not matched to a gene: 3. Here the CDR3 reads CASSVATGVEQYF. The CDR3 DNA follows: TGTGCCAGCAGCGTAGCCACAGGGGTCGAGCAGTACTTC. Combining the CDR3 with reference TRBV9 and TRBJ2-7 gives the whole variable domain DSGVTQTPKHLITATGQRVTLRCSPRSGDLSVYWYQQSLDQGLQFLIQYYNGEERAKGNILERFSAQQFPDLHSELNLSSLELGDSALYFCASSVATGVEQYFGPGTRLTVT.

There are a few counts of this clonotype. V gene TRBV3-1 combines with J gene TRBJ2-7; a possible D gene is TRBD1 (6 bases). The germline gives CDR1 LGHDT, CDR2 YNNKEL (reference sequence). V was trimmed by 3 bases and J by 1 base, leaving 10 bases between them. CDR3 length equals 14 residues. CDR3 region: CASSHGTPSYEQYF. The CDR3 DNA sequence: TGTGCCAGCAGCCACGGGACACCTTCCTACGAGCAGTACTTC.

The chain uses TRBV12-3 or TRBV12-4 and TRBJ1-2; TRBD1 agrees at 8 bases. This CDR3 region has 12 residues. The V and J ends lost 10 bases and 8 bases, in that order; junction bases with no gene match: 9. In nucleotides, the CDR3 is TGTGCCACAGGGGGCAGCCTCCCGGGCTACACCTTC. Residues: CATGGSLPGYTF.

In this sample, this clonotype turned up a few times. The chain combines TRBV5-6 with TRBJ1-1, with no clear D. The germline V gene encodes CDR1 SGHDT and CDR2 YYEEEE. The CDR3 covers 13 residues. V dropped 4 bases and J dropped 6 bases, with 13 bases sitting between them. The DNA of the CDR3 is TGTGCCAGCAGCCGAGTGTCGGACGCTGAAGCTTTCTTT. It yields the protein CASSRVSDAEAFF.

The rearrangement joins TRBV2 to TRBJ1-6, with D unclear. The length of the CDR3 is 14 residues. CDR1 and CDR2 (germline): SNHLY, FYNNEI. Trimming stripped 1 base from V and 5 bases from J, with 6 bases between. The CDR3 nucleotides read TGTGCCAGCAGTGAAGAGGGCAATAATTCACCCCTCCACTTT. Translating gives CASSEEGNNSPLHF.

This clonotype was seen a handful of times. Here the CDR3 reads CASREIPEETQYF. The CDR3 DNA reads TGTGCCAGCAGGGAGATCCCGGAGGAGACCCAGTACTTC. The chain recombines TRBV2 with TRBJ2-5, with D hard to call. This CDR3 has 13 residues. Germline loops: CDR1 SNHLY, CDR2 FYNNEI. V was trimmed by 6 bases and J by 5 bases, leaving 13 bases between them.

The chain links TRBV12-3 or TRBV12-4 to TRBJ2-1, with D perhaps being TRBD1 or TRBD2 (6 bases each). CDR3 length: 15 residues. V dropped 5 bases and J dropped 7 bases, with 18 bases sitting between them. The CDR3 nucleotides are TGTGCCAGCAGTAGTTGGGGCCGGAGGGGGAATGAGCAGTTCTTC. Protein sequence: CASSSWGRRGNEQFF.

V usage is TRBV29-1 and J usage is TRBJ1-1, with 7 bases that match TRBD1. J lost 4 bases, V lost 7 bases, and 6 bases had no gene match. The germline V gene encodes CDR1 SQVTM and CDR2 ANQGSEA. This CDR3 comprises 12 residues. CDR3 nucleotides: TGCAGCGGAACCCAGGGGGGCACTGAAGCTTTCTTT. Translated: CSGTQGGTEAFF.

This clonotype was counted between two and nine times. The V call is TRBV6-1, the J call TRBJ2-7; D perhaps matches TRBD2 (6 bases). The CDR3 is 15 residues long. Germline V CDR1 and CDR2: MNHNS, SASEGT. Trimming cost V 4 bases and J 1 base, with 14 bases left between them. For the CDR3, the DNA is TGTGCCAGCAGTGTAGGAGGGTCCCTATCCTACGAGCAGTACTTC. It translates to CASSVGGSLSYEQYF.

This clonotype was observed many times. This rearrangement joins TRBV5-1 to TRBJ2-5; D is ambiguous. Germline V gene lookup returns CDR1 SGHRS and CDR2 YFSETQ. V was shortened by 0 bases and J by 1 base, with 10 bases between the two germline ends. The CDR3 covers 15 residues. Written as DNA, the CDR3 is TGCGCCAGCAGCTTGGTATCCCAGAGCCAAGAGACCCAGTACTTC. Encoded protein: CASSLVSQSQETQYF.

This clonotype was detected only a few times. The chain employs TRBV5-6 and TRBJ2-7; D is uncertain. V was shortened by 4 bases and J by 3 bases, with 14 bases between the two germline ends. The CDR3 contains 14 residues. The germline V gene encodes CDR1 SGHDT and CDR2 YYEEEE. The DNA of the CDR3 is TGTGCCAGCAGCCCGCGACCAGACCTCTACGAGCAGTACTTC. Protein product: CASSPRPDLYEQYF. The whole variable domain, filled in from reference TRBV5-6 and TRBJ2-7, reads DAGVTQSPTHLIKTRGQQVTLRCSPKSGHDTVSWYQQALGQGPQFIFQYYEEEERQRGNFPDRFSGHQFPNYSSELNVNALLLGDSALYLCASSPRPDLYEQYFGPGTRLTVT.

The V gene is TRBV3-1, the J gene TRBJ1-2; TRBD1 might be the D (5 bases). V was shortened by 0 bases and J by 4 bases, with 15 bases between the two germline ends. CDR1 and CDR2 (germline): LGHDT, YNNKEL (reference sequence). The CDR3 runs to 16 residues. CDR3 loop: CASSQEAGSILYGYTF. As DNA, the CDR3 is TGTGCCAGCAGCCAAGAGGCAGGGTCGATCCTCTATGGCTACACCTTC.

This clonotype was counted ten times or more. The chain combines TRBV7-8 with TRBJ1-3; D remains ambiguous. With 11 bases removed from V and 0 bases from J, the gap between germline ends came to 14 bases. Germline V gene data show CDR1 as SGHVS and CDR2 as FQNEAQ. The CDR3 runs to 14 residues. As DNA, the CDR3 is TGTGCCGGTGGACCGGGTCCCTCTGGAAACACCATATATTTT. Protein product: CAGGPGPSGNTIYF.

The sample holds many counts of this clonotype. Compared with germline, one end of the junction differs, possibly owing to a read error. The genes are TRBV5-1 and TRBJ2-3, with D unclear. Germline CDR1 SGHRS, CDR2 YFSETQ. There are 11 residues in the CDR3. The DNA of the CDR3 is TGTGCCAGCAGCTTAACAGATACGCAGTATTTT. Residues: CASSLTDTQYF.

This clonotype was counted between two and nine times. This chain uses TRBV11-3 with TRBJ2-2, with 8 bases that match TRBD2. CDR3 length equals 14 residues. J gave up 4 bases and V 6 bases, and 4 bases lay outside the gene matches. In germline, CDR1 is SGHNT, CDR2 YENEEA. For the CDR3, the DNA is TGTGCCAGCAGGCTTACTAGCGGCACCGGGGAGCTGTTTTTT. Translated: CASRLTSGTGELFF.

This clonotype has just a few counts. The chain has TRBV7-9 and TRBJ2-7; possibly TRBD1 or TRBD2 for D (5 bases each). CDR3 size: 16 residues. CDR1 and CDR2 from the germline V gene are SEHNR and FQNEAQ (reference sequence). V was trimmed by 3 bases and J by 4 bases, leaving 19 bases between them. The CDR3 DNA is TGTGCCAGCAGCTTCGGTATCGTCGGGACGCTATACGAGCAGTACTTC. This gives the protein CASSFGIVGTLYEQYF.

This clonotype was picked up a small number of times. The chain links TRBV12-3 or TRBV12-4 to TRBJ1-2; tentatively, D is TRBD1 (5 bases). V lost 2 bases to trimming and J lost 2 bases, with 9 bases between them. The CDR3 extends over 14 amino acids. CDR3 nucleotides: TGTGCCAGCAGTTTACAGGCAGGGAACTATGGCTACACCTTC. Translated, it gives CASSLQAGNYGYTF.

This clonotype turned up a few times. V usage is TRBV12-3 or TRBV12-4 and J usage is TRBJ2-2, with a possible D match to TRBD2 (6 bases). The CDR3 is 15 residues long. V lost 6 bases and J lost 1, with 12 bases in between. Here the CDR3 reads CASSLRRGNTGELFF. The CDR3 bases are TGTGCCAGCAGCCTCCGGAGGGGGAACACCGGGGAGCTGTTTTTT.

This clonotype turned up a few times. The V and J genes are TRBV24-1 and TRBJ2-1; the match to TRBD2 covers 9 bases. The CDR3 is made up of 16 amino acids. V shed 4 bases and J 5 bases; nucleotides not matched to a gene: 8. Germline V CDR1 and CDR2: KGHDR, SFDVKD. CDR3 DNA: TGTGCCACCAGTGACCGAAGAAAGCGGGAGGACAATGAGCAGTTCTTC. Its protein product is CATSDRRKREDNEQFF.

This clonotype was recorded a few times. The chain has TRBV7-2 and TRBJ1-1; D gene uncertain. Looked up from germline, CDR1 is SGHTA and CDR2 is FQGNSA. The CDR3 is made up of 13 amino acids. The V end was cut by 3 bases, the J end by 1 base, with 6 bases between. The CDR3 sequence is CASSFRPNTEAFF. The DNA for the CDR3 is TGTGCCAGCAGCTTCAGACCGAACACTGAAGCTTTCTTT.

The chain carries TRBV27 and TRBJ2-3; 7 bases are shared with TRBD1. This CDR3 spans 15 amino acids. Per germline, CDR1 MNHEY and CDR2 SMNVEV (reference sequence). V gave up 4 bases and J gave up 4 bases; unmatched junction bases: 8. For the CDR3, the DNA is TGTGCCAGCAGTTCTCCGTTCGACAGGGCAGATACGCAGTATTTT. Its translation: CASSSPFDRADTQYF.